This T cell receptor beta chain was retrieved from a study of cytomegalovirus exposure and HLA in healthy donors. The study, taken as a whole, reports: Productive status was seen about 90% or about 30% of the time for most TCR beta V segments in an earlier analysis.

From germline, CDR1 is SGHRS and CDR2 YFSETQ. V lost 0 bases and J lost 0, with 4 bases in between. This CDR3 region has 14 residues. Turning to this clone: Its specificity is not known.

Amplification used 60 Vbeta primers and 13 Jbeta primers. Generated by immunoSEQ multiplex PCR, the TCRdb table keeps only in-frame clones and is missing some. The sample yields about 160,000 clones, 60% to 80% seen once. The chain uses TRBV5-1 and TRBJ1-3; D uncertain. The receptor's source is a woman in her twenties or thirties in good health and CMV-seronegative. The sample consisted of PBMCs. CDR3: CASSLGLSGNTIYF. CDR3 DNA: TGCGCCAGCAGCTTGGGACTCTCTGGAAACACCATATATTTT.